This T cell receptor (beta chain) was sequenced during a study of T-cell reconstitution after alpha-beta-depleted transplantation in children. Study-wide results and limits: Reports say that about two months after transplant, the alpha-beta T cells came out of several hundred graft clones that had expanded. When one year had passed after transplant, most T-cell counts and diversity came from newly produced T cells. Recipient T cells and thymic progenitors that survived gave rise to the high TCRbeta diversity observed at day 60 in some patients.

This clonotype was found many times. Its antigen is still unknown. The CDR3 loop spans 14 amino acids. V lost 6 bases and J 7 bases, leaving 22 bases between the germline ends. In germline, CDR1 is SQVTM, CDR2 ANQGSEA. Unique molecular identifiers featured in how the TCRbeta library was prepared. TCRdb called the PCR reads again in MiXCR, with one record for every CDR3 protein. The table records 250,000 or so distinct CDR3 sequences, 8.2% of them present only once. The specimen comprised PBMCs, mostly from graft donor cells, sampled 180 days after TCRalphabeta/CD19-depleted stem cell transplant. The chain uses TRBV29-1 and TRBJ2-7; possibly TRBD2 for D (5 bases). The receptor was isolated from a male patient younger than 18 who had a stem cell transplant for acute lymphoblastic leukemia, so the T cells may come from the graft donor. The CDR3 here is CSVGWRAGKDEQYF. DNA of the CDR3: TGCAGCGTCGGCTGGCGGGCAGGTAAAGATGAGCAGTACTTC.